The sequence of this T cell receptor beta chain was determined in a study of T cells after yellow fever vaccination. In the study overall: Researchers used SMART-Seq v4 Ultra Low Input to prepare fractions that had low cell numbers. General study points: Any FACS-sorted repertoire could hold abundant clonotypes that contaminate it from the bulk population. Clonotypes shared by both compartments, CD4 and CD8, made up a small share. Post-booster reappearance was seen for most primary-vaccination clones (around 96% CD4, around 88% CD8).

TCRdb re-called the 5' RACE reads with MiXCR, one entry per CDR3 protein. The sample comprises around 160,000 distinct CDR3 sequences, almost 7% of which are singletons, and under 3% rests with the top ten. Only a few counts were recorded for this clonotype. Its specificity is not known. CDR1 ENHRY and CDR2 SYGVKD come from the germline V gene. V trimming: 4 bases; J trimming: 5 bases; junction bases outside the gene matches: 16. The CDR3 is made up of 18 amino acids. Material: CD4+ T cells sorted from PBMCs, obtained 5 to 6 days after the first yellow fever vaccination. The sequence came from a young man who received the YFV17D yellow fever vaccine. The chain combines TRBV10-3 with TRBJ2-5; TRBD1 matches 10 bases. The DNA of the CDR3 is TGTGCCATCAGTGGGGGACAGGGGTTCTCAAACGGGCGGGAGACCCAGTACTTC. Amino acid sequence: CAISGGQGFSNGRETQYF.